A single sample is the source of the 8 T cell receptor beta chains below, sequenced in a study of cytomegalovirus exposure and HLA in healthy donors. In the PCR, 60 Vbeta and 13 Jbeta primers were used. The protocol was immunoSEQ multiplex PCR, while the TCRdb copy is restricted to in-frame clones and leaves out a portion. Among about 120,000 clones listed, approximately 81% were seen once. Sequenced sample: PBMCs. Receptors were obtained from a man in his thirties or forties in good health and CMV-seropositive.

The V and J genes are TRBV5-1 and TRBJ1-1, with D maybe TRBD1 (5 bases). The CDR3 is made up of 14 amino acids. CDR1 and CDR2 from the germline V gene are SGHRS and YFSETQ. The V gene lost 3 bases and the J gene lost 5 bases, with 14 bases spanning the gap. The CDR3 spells CASSSDPRGTEAFF. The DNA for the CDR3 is TGCGCCAGCAGCTCAGACCCAAGGGGAACTGAAGCTTTCTTT.

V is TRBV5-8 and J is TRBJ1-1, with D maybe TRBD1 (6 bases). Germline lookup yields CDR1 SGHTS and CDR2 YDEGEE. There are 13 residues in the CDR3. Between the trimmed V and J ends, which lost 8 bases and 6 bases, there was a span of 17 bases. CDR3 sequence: CASYRESAAEAFF. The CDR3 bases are TGTGCCAGTTACAGGGAATCGGCAGCTGAAGCTTTCTTT. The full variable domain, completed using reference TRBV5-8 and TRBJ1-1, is EAGVTQSPTHLIKTRGQQATLRCSPISGHTSVYWYQQALGLGLQFLLWYDEGEERNRGNFPPRFSGRQFPNYSSELNVNALELEDSALYLCASYRESAAEAFFGQGTRLTVV.

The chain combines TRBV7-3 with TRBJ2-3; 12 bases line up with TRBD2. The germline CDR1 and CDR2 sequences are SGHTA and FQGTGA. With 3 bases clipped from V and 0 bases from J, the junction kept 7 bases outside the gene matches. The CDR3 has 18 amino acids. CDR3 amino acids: CASSLGLAGLLSTDTQYF. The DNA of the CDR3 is TGTGCCAGCAGCTTGGGACTAGCGGGCCTTCTTAGCACAGATACGCAGTATTTT. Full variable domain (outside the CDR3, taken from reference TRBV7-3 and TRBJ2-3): GAGVSQTPSNKVTEKGKYVELRCDPISGHTALYWYRQSLGQGPEFLIYFQGTGAADDSGLPNDRFFAVRPEGSVSTLKIQRTERGDSAVYLCASSLGLAGLLSTDTQYFGPGTRLTVL.

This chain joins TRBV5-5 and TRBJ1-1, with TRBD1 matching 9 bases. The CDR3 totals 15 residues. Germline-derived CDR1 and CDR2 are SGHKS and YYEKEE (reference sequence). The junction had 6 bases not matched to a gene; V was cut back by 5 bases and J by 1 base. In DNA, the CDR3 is TGTGCCAGCAGTTACACAGGGGGCGCGAACACTGAAGCTTTCTTT. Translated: CASSYTGGANTEAFF.

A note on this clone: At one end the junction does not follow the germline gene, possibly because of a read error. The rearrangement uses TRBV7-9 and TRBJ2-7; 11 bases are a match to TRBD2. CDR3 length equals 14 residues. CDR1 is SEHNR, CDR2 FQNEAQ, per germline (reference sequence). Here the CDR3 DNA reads TGTTCCAGCAGCTTAGAGGTAGCGGGGGGGCAGCAGTACTTC. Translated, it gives CSSSLEVAGGQQYF.

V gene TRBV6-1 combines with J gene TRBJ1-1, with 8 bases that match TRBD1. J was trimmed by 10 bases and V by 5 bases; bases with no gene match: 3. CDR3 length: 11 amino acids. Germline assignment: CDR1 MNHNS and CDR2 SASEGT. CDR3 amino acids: CASSQGAGAFF. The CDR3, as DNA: TGTGCCAGCAGTCAGGGGGCTGGAGCTTTCTTT.

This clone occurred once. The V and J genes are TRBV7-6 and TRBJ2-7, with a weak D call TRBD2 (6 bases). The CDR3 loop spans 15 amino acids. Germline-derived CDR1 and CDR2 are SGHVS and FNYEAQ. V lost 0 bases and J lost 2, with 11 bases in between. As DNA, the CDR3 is TGTGCCAGCAGCTTAGCGCCCGGGGAGGCCTACGAGCAGTACTTC. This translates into CASSLAPGEAYEQYF.

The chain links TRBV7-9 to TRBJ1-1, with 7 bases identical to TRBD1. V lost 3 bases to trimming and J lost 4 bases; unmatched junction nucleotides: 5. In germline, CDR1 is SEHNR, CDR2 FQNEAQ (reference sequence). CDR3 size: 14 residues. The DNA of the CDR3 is TGTGCCAGCAGCTTTTTACAGGGGTCCACTGAAGCTTTCTTT. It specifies CASSFLQGSTEAFF.